This T cell receptor (beta chain) was identified during a study of regulatory T cells in long-lasting Graves disease. Study-level findings and limits: Persistent Graves' disease cases displayed lower TCR diversity than newly diagnosed ones.

The CDR3 has 14 residues. Germline CDR1 MGHRA, CDR2 YSYEKL. The germline V and J ends were trimmed by 4 bases and 6 bases, with 16 bases remaining between them. Specified time point: newly diagnosed GD, antithyroid drugs for less than 3 months. Extracted RNA from PBMCs served as the source of the TCR library. Arm-PCR of CDR3 regions and iRepertoire HTBI primers were the basis on which TCR beta libraries were built. TCRdb redid the calling of the multiplex PCR reads with MiXCR, one entry per CDR3 protein. This sample has around 320,000 distinct CDR3 sequences, with about a sixth found just once. This clonotype has at least ten counts. Its antigen is as yet unknown. The data also belong to a second study, concerning T cells in Graves' hyperthyroidism and ophthalmopathy. In that study: Researchers barred patients who had uncontrolled infection, other autoimmune disease, pregnancy or lactation. The TCR CDR3 first-round RT-PCR relied on the HTBI primer set.

The receptor was derived from a man aged 35 to 55 with Graves disease. The rearrangement uses TRBV4-1 and TRBJ2-7; a weak D match, TRBD1 (5 bases). Sample: peripheral blood mononuclear cells (PBMCs), taken at new diagnosis, from a patient treated with antithyroid drugs. The CDR3, as DNA: TGCGCCAGCAGCCCTGGGGTCCAGGGCGGCGAGCAGTACTTC. Translation: CASSPGVQGGEQYF.